The TCR beta chain under discussion was sequenced for a study of response to subunit inactivated influenza vaccine. Whole-study findings and limits: Only a handful of new T cells, the authors suggested, are recruited with each seasonal influenza vaccination.

The length of the CDR3 is 15 residues. V lost 3 bases and J lost 7, with 15 bases in between. Germline CDR1 reads LNHDA; CDR2 reads SQIVND (reference sequence). This clonotype was detected only a few times. Antigen unknown. One entry per CDR3 protein, called by TCRdb with MiXCR from the RT-PCR reads. The sample lists under 800,000 distinct CDR3 sequences; about 15% were seen once. The chain has TRBV19 and TRBJ2-2; TRBD1 might be the D (5 bases). Here the sequenced sample was PBMCs from blood, taken 14 days before vaccination. This sequence originates from a man aged 50 to 60 who received an inactivated influenza vaccine. The CDR3 protein is CASSIFSGSIGELFF. In nucleotides, the CDR3 is TGTGCCAGTAGTATTTTTTCAGGGTCGATCGGGGAGCTGTTTTTT.